The 13 T cell receptor beta chains listed next were all sequenced from one sample in a study of identical twins. TCRdb recomputed calls from the 5' RACE reads with MiXCR, one row per CDR3 protein. The sample shows hundreds of thousands of distinct CDR3 sequences, approximately 21% of them seen only once. Separately, the same data were catalogued under a study of T cells expressing NK-cell markers.

Sequenced: PBMCs. These TCRs come from a woman aged 18-29 years in good health.

This sequence joins TRBV12-3 or TRBV12-4 and TRBJ2-7; no clear D gene. Trimming stripped 1 base from V and 5 bases from J, with 12 bases between. The CDR3 has 14 amino acids. For the CDR3, the DNA is TGTGCCAGCAGTTTAGGTGGAGCTAATCACGAGCAGTACTTC. Translating gives CASSLGGANHEQYF.

This clonotype was counted between two and nine times. The rearrangement joins TRBV29-1 to TRBJ2-3, with 9 bases that match TRBD2. The CDR3 is made up of 14 amino acids. CDR1 and CDR2 (germline): SQVTM, ANQGSEA. V dropped 8 bases and J dropped 3; count of bases not matched to a gene: 9. CDR3 DNA: TGCAGCCTAGCCAAAGGACTAGCGACAGATACGCAGTATTTT. The encoded protein is CSLAKGLATDTQYF.

The rearrangement uses TRBV7-3 and TRBJ2-1; 11 positions agree with TRBD2. The V gene's germline CDR1 is SGHTA and CDR2 FQGTGA. The CDR3 has 15 amino acids. J gave up 4 bases and V 4 bases, and 3 bases lay outside the gene matches. DNA of the CDR3: TGTGCCAGCAGCTGGCTAGCGGGGGGATACAATGAGCAGTTCTTC. Protein sequence: CASSWLAGGYNEQFF.

This sequence joins TRBV5-5 and TRBJ2-6, with D uncertain. Germline V gives CDR1 SGHKS, CDR2 YYEKEE (reference sequence). There are 15 residues in the CDR3. V dropped 1 base and J dropped 4 bases, with 9 bases sitting between them. The CDR3 nucleotides are TGTGCCAGCAGCTTGCTGTTGAGCGGGGCCAACGTCCTGACTTTC. Amino acids: CASSLLLSGANVLTF.

The chain employs TRBV10-3 and TRBJ2-1; the D is unclear. The CDR3 covers 12 residues. The V gene's germline CDR1 is ENHRY and CDR2 SYGVKD. Trimming removed 5 bases from V and 9 bases from J, with 11 bases in between. The CDR3 DNA is TGTGCCATCAGTAATAGGACCAGTGAGCAGTTCTTC. This translates into CAISNRTSEQFF.

This clonotype has more than one count but fewer than ten. This rearrangement joins TRBV20-1 to TRBJ1-5; 8 bases fit TRBD1. The CDR3 contains 13 residues. Per germline, CDR1 DFQATT and CDR2 SNEGSKA (reference sequence). V was clipped by 6 bases and J by 5 bases; unmatched bases: 6. The CDR3 DNA reads TGCAGTGCAACGGACAGGGTACATCAGCCCCAGCATTTT. It yields the protein CSATDRVHQPQHF.

This clonotype was seen more than once but under ten times. The J gene is TRBJ2-1, the V gene TRBV20-1, with 9 bases identical to TRBD2. This CDR3 contains 14 residues. The J segment lost 9 bases and the V segment lost 4 bases, leaving 10 bases of the junction unmatched. CDR1 DFQATT and CDR2 SNEGSKA come from the germline V gene (reference sequence). CDR3 sequence (DNA): TGCAGTGCTATGGGGCGGGAGGGCCTCGGTGAGCAGTTCTTC. Translating it yields CSAMGREGLGEQFF.

This clonotype was detected many times. The J gene is TRBJ2-7, the V gene TRBV5-1; D is undetermined. Trimming took 1 base from V and 3 from J, leaving 8 bases between them. This CDR3 is 13 amino acids long. The germline CDR1 and CDR2 sequences are SGHRS and YFSETQ. The CDR3 region has the DNA TGCGCCAGCAGCTTGACCCAAAACTACGAGCAGTACTTC. It translates to CASSLTQNYEQYF. The variable domain in full, completed from reference TRBV5-1 and TRBJ2-7, reads KAGVTQTPRYLIKTRGQQVTLSCSPISGHRSVSWYQQTPGQGLQFLFEYFSETQRNKGNFPGRFSGRQFSNSRSEMNVSTLELGDSALYLCASSLTQNYEQYFGPGTRLTVT.

This clonotype was counted a few times. The chain links TRBV5-1 to TRBJ2-7; TRBD2 agrees at 9 bases. V lost 3 bases, J lost 6 bases, and 13 bases stayed unmatched. The CDR3 is 16 amino acids. CDR1 is SGHRS, CDR2 YFSETQ, per germline. CDR3 coding DNA: TGCGCCAGCAGCTCACTTGCGGGGGGGAACTCCATCGAGCAGTACTTC. Translated: CASSSLAGGNSIEQYF.

This clonotype was detected a few times. This chain links TRBV5-1 with TRBJ2-1; TRBD2 matches 9 bases. The CDR3 loop spans 19 amino acids. V dropped 2 bases and J dropped 0; count of bases not matched to a gene: 12. Germline loops: CDR1 SGHRS, CDR2 YFSETQ. The CDR3 coding sequence is TGCGCCAGCAGCTTTCTTTCCCTCGGCGGGAGGGCCTCCTACAATGAGCAGTTCTTC. This translates into CASSFLSLGGRASYNEQFF.

This clonotype was counted at least ten times. This chain joins TRBV4-3 and TRBJ2-7, with 8 bases aligning to TRBD2. V trimming: 1 base; J trimming: 0 bases; junction bases outside the gene matches: 2. Germline assignment: CDR1 LGHNA and CDR2 YSLEER. The CDR3 contains 15 residues. CDR3 residues: CASSQAGTSSYEQYF. CDR3 nucleotide sequence: TGCGCCAGCAGCCAAGCGGGGACTAGCTCCTACGAGCAGTACTTC.

Written as DNA, the CDR3 is TGTGCCACCTCAACAGGGGGACACTACAATGAGCAGTTCTTC. Residues: CATSTGGHYNEQFF. The gene calls are TRBV6-2 or TRBV6-3 and TRBJ2-1; 8 bases match TRBD1. J was trimmed by 3 bases and V by 10 bases; bases with no gene match: 8. Germline loops: CDR1 MNHEY, CDR2 SVGEGT. This CDR3 region has 14 residues.

The genes are TRBV7-9 and TRBJ2-7; D is unclear. The CDR3 has 12 residues. Trimming pared 6 bases from V and 4 bases from J, leaving 10 bases between. CDR1 and CDR2 from the germline V gene are SEHNR and FQNEAQ (reference sequence). The CDR3 DNA reads as TGTGCCAGCAGTCCCAGGAAGTACGAGCAGTACTTC. Its protein product is CASSPRKYEQYF.